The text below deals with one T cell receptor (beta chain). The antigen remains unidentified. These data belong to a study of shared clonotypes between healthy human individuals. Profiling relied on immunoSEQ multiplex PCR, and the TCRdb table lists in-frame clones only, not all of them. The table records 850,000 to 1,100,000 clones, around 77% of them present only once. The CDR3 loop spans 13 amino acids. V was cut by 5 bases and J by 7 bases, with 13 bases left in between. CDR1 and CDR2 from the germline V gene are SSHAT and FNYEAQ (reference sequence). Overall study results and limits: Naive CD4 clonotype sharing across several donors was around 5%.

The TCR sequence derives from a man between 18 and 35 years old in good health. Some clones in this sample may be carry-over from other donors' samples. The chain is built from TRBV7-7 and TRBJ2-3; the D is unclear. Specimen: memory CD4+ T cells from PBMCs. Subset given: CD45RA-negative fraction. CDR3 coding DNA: TGTGCCAGCAGCCCCGCTGTCGGGTATACGCAGTATTTT. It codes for CASSPAVGYTQYF.